This T cell receptor (beta chain) was documented in a study of shared clonotypes between healthy human individuals. Whole-study findings and limits: The naive CD4 repertoires of several donors were compared, and around 4.7% of clonotypes were shared.

The CDR3 is 12 residues long. Germline CDR1 reads SGHRS; CDR2 reads YFSETQ. Trimming left V 5 bases short and J 3 bases short, with 8 bases between. This clone was detected once. No antigen is known for it. Profiled with immunoSEQ multiplex PCR; TCRdb holds only in-frame clones, not every one. The table has around 2.1 million clones, almost 96% seen once. The sequencing input was naive CD4+ T cells sorted from blood. Subset given: CD45RA+ positively selected. This chain links TRBV5-1 with TRBJ2-5; unclear D gene. This clonotype was sampled from a man in his late teens or twenties in good health. As DNA, the CDR3 is TGCGCCAGCAGAAGAAAAGAAGAGACCCAGTACTTC. The encoded protein is CASRRKEETQYF.